A single sample is the source of the 9 T cell receptor beta chains below, sequenced in a study of shared clonotypes between healthy human individuals. Produced via immunoSEQ multiplex PCR; TCRdb's table is partial and in-frame only. The table lists more than 400,000 clones, approximately 84% of them singletons, with 12% in the top ten. The sample was PBMCs. These receptors all stem from a woman aged 40 to 55 in good health. Some clones in this sample may be carry-over from other donors' samples.

The chain carries TRBV7-2 and TRBJ2-2, with 7 bases aligning to TRBD1. J lost 6 bases, V lost 3 bases, and 4 bases had no gene match. The CDR3 contains 14 residues. The germline CDR1 and CDR2 sequences are SGHTA and FQGNSA. The CDR3 DNA follows: TGTGCCAGCAGCTTGCAACAGGGGCCCGGGGAGCTGTTTTTT. Translating gives CASSLQQGPGELFF.

The V gene is TRBV2, the J gene TRBJ1-5; D gene uncertain. Germline CDR1 is SNHLY and CDR2 is FYNNEI. Trimming shortened V by 3 bases and J by 4 bases, and 10 bases separated the two germline ends. CDR3 size: 14 residues. The CDR3 protein is CASSDRHGNQPQHF. As DNA, the CDR3 is TGTGCCAGCAGTGACCGACACGGGAATCAGCCCCAGCATTTT. Drawing the rest from reference TRBV2 and TRBJ1-5, the complete variable domain is EPEVTQTPSHQVTQMGQEVILRCVPISNHLYFYWYRQILGQKVEFLVSFYNNEISEKSEIFDDQFSVERPDGSNFTLKIRSTKLEDSAMYFCASSDRHGNQPQHFGDGTRLSIL.

The chain combines TRBV27 with TRBJ2-1, with 8 bases matching TRBD2. This CDR3 has 18 amino acids. Trimming at V came to 2 bases and at J to 7 bases, leaving 16 bases not matched to a gene. Per the germline V gene, CDR1 is MNHEY and CDR2 is SMNVEV (reference sequence). The CDR3 coding sequence is TGTGCCAGCAGTTTAAAAGGTGTCAGCGGGAGTTTGGCTAATGAGCAGTTCTTC. Translating it yields CASSLKGVSGSLANEQFF.

The chain is built from TRBV7-9 and TRBJ1-4; TRBD1 matches at 9 bases. The trim removed 5 bases at V and 5 bases at J, leaving 6 bases unmatched. The CDR3 extends over 15 amino acids. CDR1 is SEHNR, CDR2 FQNEAQ, per germline (reference sequence). DNA for the CDR3: TGTGCCAGCAGCGCGCCCGGGACAGGGAATGAAAAACTGTTTTTT. This sequence encodes CASSAPGTGNEKLFF. Filled out from reference TRBV7-9 and TRBJ1-4, the complete variable domain reads DTGVSQNPRHKITKRGQNVTFRCDPISEHNRLYWYRQTLGQGPEFLTYFQNEAQLEKSRLLSDRFSAERPKGSFSTLEIQRTEQGDSAMYLCASSAPGTGNEKLFFGSGTQLSVL.

This clone was seen only a few times. The CDR3 reads CASSSGVIEKLFF. Here the CDR3 DNA reads TGTGCCAGCAGCTCCGGGGTGATAGAAAAACTGTTTTTT. The chain employs TRBV5-8 and TRBJ1-4; D gene ambiguous. V was shortened by 3 bases and J by 8 bases, with 11 bases between the two germline ends. Germline V gives CDR1 SGHTS, CDR2 YDEGEE. The CDR3 covers 13 residues.

The chain uses TRBV11-1 and TRBJ2-3; TRBD2 agrees at 9 bases. This CDR3 comprises 14 residues. Germline values: CDR1 SGHAT, CDR2 FQDESV (reference sequence). With V trimmed by 6 bases and J by 3 bases, 4 bases remained unmatched. The DNA for the CDR3 is TGTGCCAGCAGTAGCGGGAGAGGTACAGATACGCAGTATTTT. It translates to CASSSGRGTDTQYF.

The rearrangement links TRBV7-3 to TRBJ2-5, with D perhaps matching TRBD2 (6 bases). Germline loops: CDR1 SGHTA, CDR2 FQGTGA. The length of the CDR3 is 14 residues. Trimming took 2 bases from V and 4 from J, leaving 11 bases between them. CDR3 region: CASSLLGTGETQYF. CDR3 nucleotides: TGTGCCAGCAGCTTATTAGGGACTGGAGAGACCCAGTACTTC.

This sequence joins TRBV5-1 and TRBJ2-1; D not resolved. This CDR3 spans 15 amino acids. CDR1 and CDR2 from the germline V gene are SGHRS and YFSETQ. V was trimmed by 2 bases and J by 8 bases, leaving 17 bases between them. CDR3 protein: CASSFFGAAAYEQFF. CDR3 DNA: TGCGCCAGCAGCTTTTTTGGAGCAGCAGCTTATGAGCAGTTCTTC.

This clone appeared many times. A junction boundary mismatches the germline segment, possibly from a read error. This CDR3 is also generated by other DNA sequences in the sample. This chain connects TRBV2 to TRBJ1-1, with D tentatively TRBD1 (6 bases). Germline lookup yields CDR1 SNHLY and CDR2 FYNNEI. This CDR3 has 12 residues. The CDR3 coding sequence is TGCGCCAGCAGTGGAGGGGGCACTGAAGCTTTCTTT. This encodes CASSGGGTEAFF.